This TCR beta chain was sequenced during a study of spatial heterogeneity in lung cancer (dated by TCRdb to between 2018 and 2020). A note on the overall study: Beta-chain transcripts were consistently detected in greater numbers than alpha-chain transcripts, which likely reflected higher beta-chain transcript abundance. In the raw uncorrected reads, each unique combination of TCR and UMI appeared more than ten times on average. In non-small cell lung cancer, the study made a quantitative comparison of TCR alpha and beta repertoires among multiple tumor regions, matched nontumor lung and blood. Nonsynonymous mutation counts, determined by whole-exome sequencing of tumor tissue, were related to features of the TCR repertoire. Both alpha and beta chains were TCR-sequenced in samples taken at surgery, namely 220 tumor regions, 62 to 65 matched nontumor lung samples and approximately 58 PBMC samples.

The time point tag for this specimen amounts to: sample taken at primary tumor resection. TCR sequencing used whole RNA extracted from tumor and nontumor lung tissue, or from cryopreserved PBMC samples, without cell sorting. Donors were approximately 72 patients with early-stage, untreated non-small cell lung cancer from the lung TRACERx cohort. Patients were selected for TCR sequencing only if sufficient RNA was available from at least two tumor regions. Before selection, tumor and adjacent nontumor lung specimens were reviewed by a lung pathologist. The CDR3 numbers 13 residues from cysteine through phenylalanine. The kept DNA is CDR3 alone, 39 bases in frame from the first base. Trimming takes 5 bases off V and 5 bases off J; junction bases not matched to a gene: 3. Overall study outcomes, separate from this receptor: Additional single-cell paired TCR alpha and beta sequencing was considered necessary to confirm, at a functional level, the hypothesis that regional TCRs recognize regional mutations.

The library was generated by 5' RACE. This sample was sequenced with a NextSeq 500. To allow correction of PCR and sequencing errors, the TCR library protocol tagged every TCR cDNA molecule with a unique molecular identifier. The original methods were these. TCR identification, UMI-based error correction and CDR3 extraction were all carried out with Decombinator tools. TCRs above a frequency of 2 per 1,000, corresponding to the top 1% of the tumor frequency distribution, were defined as expanded. Each repertoire was subsampled 100 times to 5,000 TCRs, after which Renyi diversity was computed with the R vegan package. CDR3 similarity networks were constructed using string-kernel similarity of amino acid triplets, with links drawn between CDR3s whose pairwise similarity was above 0.82. TCRdb trimmed public reads at Q25 via fastp, called clones via MiXCR and kept in-frame beta chains. Rows matching on CDR3 protein sequence are summarized as one entry with the most common DNA and genes. The authors' filters were not applied to this entry. This sample comprises more than 9,000 distinct CDR3 sequences, approximately 6.2% of them detected only once. The ten biggest clones cover over 9% of the sample.

This clonotype was found many times. This receptor's antigen is unknown. Base qualities were left out, and no much larger clone turns up one base away. The receptor was isolated from a male donor with early-stage non-small cell lung cancer. The sample here was normal lung tissue next to the tumor, taken at surgery. The chain joins TRBV12-3 or TRBV12-4 to TRBJ2-5; 9 nucleotides in the junction match TRBD2. The DNA is as follows: TGTGCCAGCAGTATTCTAGCGGGGGAGACCCAGTACTTC. This yields the protein CASSILAGETQYF.